A selection of T cell receptor beta chains follows, all from one sample in a study of blood T cells in healthy people across ages. TCRdb processed the 5' RACE reads anew with MiXCR; each CDR3 protein has one entry. The repertoire includes hundreds of thousands of distinct CDR3 sequences, roughly 41% of them detected once, and around 32% sits in the top ten. The material sequenced was blood. These receptors were obtained from a man at least 80 years old in good health. The CDR3 runs from the conserved cysteine through the conserved F or W. The order of the fields is D gene, J gene, clone size, CDR3 length, V gene, CDR3 DNA, CDR3 protein. D genes are given only for firm matches. Clone size is given for some rows only: seen once, a few or many times, or a class if the clone is expanded.

D: -; J: TRBJ1-6; size: few; length: 17; V: TRBV13; DNA: TGTGCCAGCAGCTTGGGGGGTTATAGCTCCTATAATTCACCCCTCCACTTT; CDR3: CASSLGGYSSYNSPLHF
D: TRBD1; J: TRBJ2-1; size: -; length: 15; V: TRBV7-2; DNA: TGTGCCAGCAGCACCCGGGACAGGGTTCCCAATGAGCAGTTCTTC; CDR3: CASSTRDRVPNEQFF
D: TRBD1; J: TRBJ1-3; size: once; length: 16; V: TRBV25-1; DNA: TGTGCCAGCAGTGAAAGACAGGGGGCTTCAGGAAACACCATATATTTT; CDR3: CASSERQGASGNTIYF
D: TRBD1; J: TRBJ1-2; size: -; length: 14; V: TRBV7-2; DNA: TGTGCCAGCAGTCCCCCGGGACAGGTTGATGGCTACACCTTC; CDR3: CASSPPGQVDGYTF
D: TRBD1; J: TRBJ2-7; size: -; length: 16; V: TRBV4-3; DNA: TGCGCCAGCAGCCAAGGGCAGGCAGGGGGACACAATGAGCAGTACTTC; CDR3: CASSQGQAGGHNEQYF
D: TRBD2; J: TRBJ2-3; size: -; length: 16; V: TRBV20-1; DNA: TGCAGTGCTAGAGACTATACTAGCGGGAGTATAGATACGCAGTATTTT; CDR3: CSARDYTSGSIDTQYF
D: -; J: TRBJ2-7; size: -; length: 13; V: TRBV20-1; DNA: TGCGGTGCCGGCGGGTTTAGCTCCTACGAGCAGTACTTC; CDR3: CGAGGFSSYEQYF
D: TRBD1; J: TRBJ2-7; size: many; length: 12; V: TRBV7-2; DNA: TGTGCCAGCAGCTGGGACAGGGACGAGCAGTACTTC; CDR3: CASSWDRDEQYF
D: -; J: TRBJ2-1; size: -; length: 18; V: TRBV4-1; DNA: TGCGCCAGCAGCCAGGAGAGGGGGAGCGGGGTAGGCGACAATGAGCAGTTCTTC; CDR3: CASSQERGSGVGDNEQFF
D: -; J: TRBJ2-3; size: -; length: 15; V: TRBV11-2; DNA: TGTGCCAGCAGCCCCGTTGGGCACCTCACAGATACGCAGTATTTT; CDR3: CASSPVGHLTDTQYF
D: TRBD1; J: TRBJ1-5; size: few; length: 15; V: TRBV7-9; DNA: TGTGCCAGCAGCCTGACAGGGGGCACGAATCAGCCCCAGCATTTT; CDR3: CASSLTGGTNQPQHF
D: -; J: TRBJ1-6; size: -; length: 15; V: TRBV6-1; DNA: TGTGCCAGCAGTGGAAGGGGAAATCTGGGTTCACCCCTCCACTTT; CDR3: CASSGRGNLGSPLHF
D: -; J: TRBJ2-7; size: -; length: 12; V: TRBV3-1; DNA: TGTGCCAGCAGCCCTGGCGACCGGGAGCAGTACTTC; CDR3: CASSPGDREQYF
D: TRBD2; J: TRBJ2-3; size: -; length: 17; V: TRBV4-2; DNA: TGTGCCAGCAGCCAAGAAAGCCGAGCGGGGGGCACAGATACGCAGTATTTT; CDR3: CASSQESRAGGTDTQYF
D: -; J: TRBJ2-7; size: few; length: 18; V: TRBV20-1; DNA: TGCAGTGCTAGAGACGCCAAACCGGTGGGACCGGGGCCCTACGAGCAGTACTTC; CDR3: CSARDAKPVGPGPYEQYF
D: TRBD1; J: TRBJ2-1; size: -; length: 13; V: TRBV3-1; DNA: TGTGCCAGCAGCCCCCGGGACAGGAATGAGCAGTTCTTC; CDR3: CASSPRDRNEQFF
D: TRBD1; J: TRBJ1-1; size: -; length: 14; V: TRBV14; DNA: TGTGCCAGCAGGGCCCGACAGGGTGGTACTGAAGCTTTCTTT; CDR3: CASRARQGGTEAFF
D: -; J: TRBJ2-1; size: many; length: 15; V: TRBV20-1; DNA: TGCAGTGCTAGATCGGATCGGCTCTCCTACAATGAGCAGTTCTTC; CDR3: CSARSDRLSYNEQFF
D: TRBD1; J: TRBJ2-7; size: many; length: 15; V: TRBV12-3/TRBV12-4; DNA: TGTGCCAGCAGACCTCCGGGACAGGGGTCCTACGAGCAGTACTTC; CDR3: CASRPPGQGSYEQYF
D: -; J: TRBJ2-3; size: many; length: 13; V: TRBV20-1; DNA: TGCAGTGCTAGAGAGGCCGACACAGATACGCAGTATTTT; CDR3: CSAREADTDTQYF
D: -; J: TRBJ2-4; size: -; length: 17; V: TRBV20-1; DNA: TGCAGTGCTAGAGATCCCCAGGCAGGGACCATCAAAAACATTCAGTACTTC; CDR3: CSARDPQAGTIKNIQYF
D: -; J: TRBJ1-3; size: -; length: 14; V: TRBV20-1; DNA: TGCAGTGCTACCGGCAGACAATCTGGAAACACCATATATTTT; CDR3: CSATGRQSGNTIYF
D: -; J: TRBJ2-5; size: -; length: 15; V: TRBV7-9; DNA: TGTGCCAGCAGCTTAGGTCAGGGGTTTCAAGAGACCCAGTACTTC; CDR3: CASSLGQGFQETQYF
D: TRBD2; J: TRBJ2-2; size: -; length: 17; V: TRBV20-1; DNA: TGCAGTGCTACGTCCCTGAGCGGGAGGGCGAGCACCGGGGAGCTGTTTTTT; CDR3: CSATSLSGRASTGELFF
D: TRBD1; J: TRBJ1-2; size: -; length: 14; V: TRBV27; DNA: TGTGCCAGCAGTTTAGGACAGGGGGAAGATGGCTACACCTTC; CDR3: CASSLGQGEDGYTF
D: TRBD1; J: TRBJ1-2; size: -; length: 14; V: TRBV5-1; DNA: TGCGCCAGCGCACCGGGACAGGGGGCCTATGGCTACACCTTC; CDR3: CASAPGQGAYGYTF
D: TRBD2; J: TRBJ2-1; size: -; length: 15; V: TRBV27; DNA: TGTGCCAGCAGTTTAATTGCGACTAGCGGGAGTGAGCAGTTCTTC; CDR3: CASSLIATSGSEQFF
D: -; J: TRBJ2-6; size: few; length: 13; V: TRBV29-1; DNA: TGCAGCGTTGATACAGTTGGGGCCAACGTCCTGACTTTC; CDR3: CSVDTVGANVLTF